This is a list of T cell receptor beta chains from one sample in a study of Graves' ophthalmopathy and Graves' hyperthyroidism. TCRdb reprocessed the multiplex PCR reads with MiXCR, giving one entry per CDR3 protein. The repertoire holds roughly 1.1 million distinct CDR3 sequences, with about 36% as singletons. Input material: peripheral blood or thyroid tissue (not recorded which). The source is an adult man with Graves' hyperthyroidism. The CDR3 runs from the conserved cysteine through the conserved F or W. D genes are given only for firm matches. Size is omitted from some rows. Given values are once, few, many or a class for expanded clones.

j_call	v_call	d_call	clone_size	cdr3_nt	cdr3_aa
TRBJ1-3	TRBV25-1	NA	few	TGTGCCAGCAGTAAGGTCGGGGCGTCCGGAAACACCATATATTTT	CASSKVGASGNTIYF
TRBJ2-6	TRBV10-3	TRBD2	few	TGTGCCATCGGGGGGCTAGCGGGAAAGGCTGGGGCCAACGTCCTGACTTTC	CAIGGLAGKAGANVLTF
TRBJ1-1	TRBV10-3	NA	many	TGTGCCATCAAGGACCTCGTGGGCACTGAAGCTTTCTTT	CAIKDLVGTEAFF
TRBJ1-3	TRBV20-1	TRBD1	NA	TGCAGTGTCTCACAGGGGAGTGCTGGAAACACCATATATTTT	CSVSQGSAGNTIYF
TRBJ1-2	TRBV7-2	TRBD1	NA	TGTGCCAGCAGCGCGACAGGGAGTTTTGAGGGCTACACCTTC	CASSATGSFEGYTF
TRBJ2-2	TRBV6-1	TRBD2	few	TGTGCCAGCAAGAAACTAGCGGGCGGGGAGCTGTTTTTT	CASKKLAGGELFF
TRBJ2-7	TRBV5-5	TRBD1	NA	TGTGCCAGCAGCTTGCATCAGGGACAGGGGGGAGACGAGCAGTACTTC	CASSLHQGQGGDEQYF
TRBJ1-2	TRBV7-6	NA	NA	TGTGCCAGCAGCTTGGGCAGGGACGGCGGCTACACCTTC	CASSLGRDGGYTF
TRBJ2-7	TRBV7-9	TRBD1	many	TGTGCCAGCAGCAACCCGGGACAGTCCTACGAGCAGTACTTC	CASSNPGQSYEQYF
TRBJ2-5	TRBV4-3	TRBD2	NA	TGCGCCAGCAGCCAAGGGGGGGGTATTGGAGAGACCCAGTACTTC	CASSQGGGIGETQYF
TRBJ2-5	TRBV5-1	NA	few	TGCGCCAGCAGAAAAGGGGCCGTGAACCAAGAGACCCAGTACTTC	CASRKGAVNQETQYF
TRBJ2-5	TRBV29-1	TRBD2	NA	TGCAGCGTTGACCCTAGCGGCAGTAAAGAGACCCAGTACTTC	CSVDPSGSKETQYF
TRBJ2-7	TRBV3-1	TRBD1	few	TGTGCCAGCAGATCGACAGGGGTCGGCGAGCAGTACTTC	CASRSTGVGEQYF
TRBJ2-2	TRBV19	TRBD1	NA	TGTGCCAGTCTCCCATGGGACAGCCTCACCGGGGAGCTGTTTTTT	CASLPWDSLTGELFF
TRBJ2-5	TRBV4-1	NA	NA	TGCGCCAGCAGCAAAGGGAGTGGACAGGGAGGGGAGACCCAGTACTTC	CASSKGSGQGGETQYF
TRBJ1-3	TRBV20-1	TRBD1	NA	TGCAGTGCTAGAGTTGGGGGACAGGGGCCGGGAAACACCATATATTTT	CSARVGGQGPGNTIYF
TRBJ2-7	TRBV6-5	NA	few	TGTGCCAGCAGTAAAATTACTGCCTACGAGCAGTACTTC	CASSKITAYEQYF
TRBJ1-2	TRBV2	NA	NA	TGTGCCAGCAGCAGGGCAGAAGTTAACTATGGCTACACCTTC	CASSRAEVNYGYTF
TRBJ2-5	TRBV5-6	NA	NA	TGTGCCAGCAGCAGACCCATGGCCTGGCCTACCGTCCAAGAGACCCAGTACTTC	CASSRPMAWPTVQETQYF
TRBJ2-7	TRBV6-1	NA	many	TGTGCCAGCAAGAGCCGGGACGGATCCTACGAGCAGTACTTC	CASKSRDGSYEQYF
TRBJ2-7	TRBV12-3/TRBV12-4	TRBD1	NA	TGTGCCAGCACCTCCCGACAGGGTCTCCACGAGCAGTACTTC	CASTSRQGLHEQYF
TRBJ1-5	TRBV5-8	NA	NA	TGTGCCAGCAGCTTGGTGGCAGGGGACGGGCAGCCCCAGCATTTT	CASSLVAGDGQPQHF
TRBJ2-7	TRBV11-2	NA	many	TGTGCCAGTACCCAAGTCCAGGCCTACGAGCAGTACTTC	CASTQVQAYEQYF
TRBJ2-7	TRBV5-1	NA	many	TGCGCCAGCAGCTTGCCGTCCAACGAGCAGTACTTC	CASSLPSNEQYF
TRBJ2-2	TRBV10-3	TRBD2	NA	TGTGCCTGGAGTGTAATGGGGCGGGGGTACACCGGGGAGCTGTTTTTT	CAWSVMGRGYTGELFF
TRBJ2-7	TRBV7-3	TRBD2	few	TGTGCCAGCCGACTAGCGCCCTACGAGCAGTACTTC	CASRLAPYEQYF
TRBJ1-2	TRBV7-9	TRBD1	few	TGTGCCAGCAGGAACCCGGGACAGGCGGTCGGCTACACCTTC	CASRNPGQAVGYTF
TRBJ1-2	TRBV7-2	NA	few	TGTGCCAGCAGCCGCCGCCTAGCAGATGGCTACACCTTC	CASSRRLADGYTF
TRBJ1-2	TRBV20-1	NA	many	TGCAGTTTGCCTGATGGTGCATATGGCTACACCTTC	CSLPDGAYGYTF
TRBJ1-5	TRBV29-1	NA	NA	TGCAGCGGGACAGGCAATCAGCCCCAGCATTTT	CSGTGNQPQHF
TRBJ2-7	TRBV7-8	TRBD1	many	TGTGCCAGCAGCAAAAGGCGACAGGGAAGCTACGAGCAGTACTTC	CASSKRRQGSYEQYF
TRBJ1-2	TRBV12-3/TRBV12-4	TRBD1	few	TGTGCCAGCAGTCCAACAGGGGGGAGGAACTATGGCTACACCTTC	CASSPTGGRNYGYTF
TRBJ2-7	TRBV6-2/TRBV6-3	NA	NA	TGTGCCAGCAGTCCGTGGGCAGGTAACGACGAGCAGTACTTC	CASSPWAGNDEQYF
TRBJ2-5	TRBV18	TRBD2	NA	TGTGCCAGCTCACACTTAGGACTAGCGGGAACGGAAGAGACCCAGTACTTC	CASSHLGLAGTEETQYF
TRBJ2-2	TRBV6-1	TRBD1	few	TGTGCCAGCAGTGAAGTGAGGGGACAGGGGTCCGGGGAGCTGTTTTTT	CASSEVRGQGSGELFF
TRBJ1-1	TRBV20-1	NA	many	TGCAGTGCTAGACTAAGTCCAGGTAACACTGAAGCTTTCTTT	CSARLSPGNTEAFF
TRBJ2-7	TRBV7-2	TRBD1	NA	TGTGCCAGCAGCCCAGCTATACAGGGGGCCGAGCAGTACTTC	CASSPAIQGAEQYF
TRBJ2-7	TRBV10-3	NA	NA	TGTGCCATCAGTGAGTTATGGCGGACTACCGGGAGTTCGTACTTC	CAISELWRTTGSSYF
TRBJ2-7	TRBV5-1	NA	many	TGCGCCAGCAGCTTTGAAGCGGAACAGTACTTC	CASSFEAEQYF
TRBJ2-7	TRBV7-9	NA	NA	TGTGCCAGCAGCCCCTCGGGTACGCTCGTTCTCTACGAGCAGTACTTC	CASSPSGTLVLYEQYF
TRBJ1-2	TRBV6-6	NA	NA	TGTGCCAGCAGTGAAGAGGCAGGGCCGAGCTATGGCTACACCTTC	CASSEEAGPSYGYTF
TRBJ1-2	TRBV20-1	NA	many	TGCAGTGCCTCTCTCTCAAATAACTATGGCTACACCTTC	CSASLSNNYGYTF
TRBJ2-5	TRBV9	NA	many	TGTGCCAGCAGCGTAGACGGGAGAGGCGGGGAGACCCAGTACTTC	CASSVDGRGGETQYF
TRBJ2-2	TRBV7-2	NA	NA	TGTGCCAGACGCCTTGCAGGGATGATTCTACGGGAGCTGTTTTTT	CARRLAGMILRELFF
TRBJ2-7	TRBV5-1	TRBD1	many	TGCGCCAGCAGCCCCGGGGACAGTGCCTACGAGCAGTACTTC	CASSPGDSAYEQYF
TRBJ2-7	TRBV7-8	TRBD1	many	TGTGCCAGCAGCTGGGACAGGGAAGGCGAGCAGTACTTC	CASSWDREGEQYF
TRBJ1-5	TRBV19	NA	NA	TGTGCCAGTAGTCCGGGGCCCCAGGGGTATCAGCCCCAGCATTTT	CASSPGPQGYQPQHF
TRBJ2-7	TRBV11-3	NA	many	TGTGCCAGCAGCCGATACTTGGGGAGCGAGCAGTACTTC	CASSRYLGSEQYF
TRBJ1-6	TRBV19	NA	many	TGTGCCAGTAGCCCGAGCTCCTATAATTCACCCCTCCACTTT	CASSPSSYNSPLHF
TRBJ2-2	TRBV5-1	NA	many	TGCGCCAGCAGCTTGGAAGCAGGGGTGAACACCGGGGAGCTGTTTTTT	CASSLEAGVNTGELFF
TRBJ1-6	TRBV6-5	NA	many	TGTGCCAGCAGTTTACAGGGAGGCTATTCTAATTCACCCCTCCACTTT	CASSLQGGYSNSPLHF
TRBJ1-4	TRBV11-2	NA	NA	TGTGCCAGCAGCTTATGGTTAACCTCCGATGAAAAACTGTTTTTT	CASSLWLTSDEKLFF
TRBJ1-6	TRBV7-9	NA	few	TGTGCCAGCAGCACCCCAACCCCGGGCAGCTCCTCCCATAATTCACCCCTCCACTTT	CASSTPTPGSSSHNSPLHF
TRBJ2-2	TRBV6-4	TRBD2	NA	TGTGCCAGCAGTGAAAGCGGGGGGCACACCGGGGAGCTGTTTTTT	CASSESGGHTGELFF
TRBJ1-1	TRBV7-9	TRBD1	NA	TGTGCCAGCAGCCCTGACAGGGTGGCCACTGAAGCTTTCTTT	CASSPDRVATEAFF